This record covers a single T cell receptor (beta chain). This sample was included in a study of Tregs in tolerant kidney transplant recipients. V shed 4 bases and J shed 5 bases, with 15 bases lying between them. CDR1 SGHDT and CDR2 YYEEEE come from the germline V gene. CDR3 length: 15 amino acids. Thawed PBMCs were FACS-sorted into unstimulated CD4+CD25+CD127- regulatory T cells, CD4+CD25- non-regulatory cells, CD4 and CD8 cells. TCRdb keeps only in-frame clones here, not all; method: immunoSEQ multiplex PCR. Of about 240,000 clones in the sample, more than 65% were seen once. J is TRBJ2-2 and V is TRBV5-6, with D possibly matching TRBD2 (7 bases). The origin of this receptor is a human donor in good health. The sample taken for sequencing was CD4+ T cells from blood. CDR3 protein: CASSGLGGTTGELFF. The CDR3 nucleotides read TGTGCCAGCAGCGGACTAGGGGGAACAACCGGGGAGCTGTTTTTT.